This section outlines one T cell receptor beta chain sequence together with its context. This sample is drawn from a study of blood T cell repertoires in COVID-19. Clones were sequenced by immunoSEQ multiplex PCR, and TCRdb holds only the in-frame ones, with some missing. The sample carries some 170,000 clones, approximately 93% recorded once. This CDR3 contains 14 residues. With 3 bases clipped from V and 1 base from J, the junction kept 3 bases outside the gene matches. The germline V gene encodes CDR1 SGHDT and CDR2 YYEEEE. The V gene is TRBV5-6, the J gene TRBJ1-1; 7 nucleotides match TRBD1. This TCR came from a woman aged 55-69 years with COVID-19, enrolled during active disease. Sequencing was done on a sample of peripheral blood. CDR3 sequence (DNA): TGTGCCAGCAGCTCGGGACAGCCGAACACTGAAGCTTTCTTT. Encoded protein: CASSSGQPNTEAFF.